Presented here are 2 T cell receptor beta chains from one specimen sequenced in a study of shared clonotypes between healthy human individuals. Profiled with immunoSEQ multiplex PCR; TCRdb holds only in-frame clones, not every one. The table lists about 2 million clones, about 95% of them singletons. Cells designated naive CD8 were CD45RO-negative and were positively selected for CCR7, with terminally differentiated effector memory CD45RA+ cells excluded. Sequencing was carried out using naive CD8+ T cells sorted from blood. The receptors originated from a man younger than 30 in good health.

The CDR3 sequence is CASSFLAGDEQFF. CDR3 sequence (DNA): TGTGCCAGCAGCTTCCTAGCGGGAGATGAGCAGTTCTTC. The chain is built from TRBV11-3 and TRBJ2-1, with 10 bases fitting TRBD2. The CDR3 runs to 13 residues. The junction had 1 base not matched to a gene; V was cut back by 3 bases and J by 8 bases. From germline, CDR1 is SGHNT and CDR2 YENEEA.

Turning to this clone: The same CDR3 is also encoded by other DNA sequences in this sample. The rearrangement uses TRBV27 and TRBJ2-7, with a weak D call TRBD1 (5 bases). Germline CDR1 reads MNHEY; CDR2 reads SMNVEV (reference sequence). V was trimmed by 2 bases and J by 0 bases, leaving 8 bases between them. The CDR3 consists of 14 residues. CDR3 DNA sequence: TGTGCCAGCAGTTTAACAGGCAACTCCTACGAGCAGTACTTC. Its protein product is CASSLTGNSYEQYF.